The T cell receptor (beta chain) under discussion was sequenced for a study of T cell responses to AZD1222 COVID-19 vaccine. General study points: Targeting of unmutated variant regions was reportedly seen in nearly half of spike-specific TCRs.

Worth noting for this clone: The antigen is unknown.

Profiled with immunoSEQ multiplex PCR; TCRdb holds only in-frame clones, not every one. The data hold over 70,000 clones, with approximately 86% observed a single time. The V and J ends lost 6 bases and 0 bases respectively, with 24 bases between them. The CDR3 is 19 residues long. Per germline, CDR1 SGHAT and CDR2 FQNNGV. The rearrangement links TRBV11-2 to TRBJ2-1; tentatively, D is TRBD1 or TRBD2 (6 bases each). The TCR sequence derives from an adult in good health. Material: peripheral blood, obtained on day 0 of AZD1222 vaccination. Here the CDR3 reads CASRWPRGRLTHSYNEQFF. In nucleotides, the CDR3 is TGTGCCAGCAGGTGGCCCCGGGGGCGCCTAACCCACTCCTACAATGAGCAGTTCTTC.